Listed below are T cell receptor beta chains from one sample, sequenced in a study of blood T cell repertoires in COVID-19. Repertoires were generated with immunoSEQ multiplex PCR, while TCRdb's copy carries only in-frame clones and drops some. This sample has approximately 130,000 clones, with about 86% found just once. The sequenced sample was peripheral blood. These receptors all stem from a woman aged 45-65 years who had recovered from COVID-19. The CDR3 runs from the conserved cysteine through the conserved F or W. D genes are given only for firm matches.

V gene: TRBV6-1; D gene: .; J gene: TRBJ2-7; CDR3 protein: CASSELTMGGLKF; CDR3 DNA: TGTGCCAGCAGTGAACTAACTATGGGAGGACTCAAATTC
V gene: TRBV11-3; D gene: .; J gene: TRBJ2-5; CDR3 protein: CASSFSVQETQYF; CDR3 DNA: TGTGCCAGCAGCTTTTCTGTCCAAGAGACCCAGTACTTC
V gene: TRBV4-2; D gene: TRBD1; J gene: TRBJ2-7; CDR3 protein: CASSQPGTGGDEQYF; CDR3 DNA: TGTGCCAGCAGCCAACCCGGGACAGGGGGCGACGAGCAGTACTTC
V gene: TRBV6-6; D gene: .; J gene: TRBJ1-1; CDR3 protein: CASSSGRMNTEAFF; CDR3 DNA: TGTGCCAGCAGTTCAGGGAGGATGAACACTGAAGCTTTCTTT
V gene: TRBV13; D gene: TRBD1; J gene: TRBJ1-4; CDR3 protein: CASSRWTGGDEKLFF; CDR3 DNA: TGTGCCAGCAGCCGTTGGACAGGGGGCGATGAAAAACTGTTTTTT
V gene: TRBV6-5; D gene: TRBD1; J gene: TRBJ2-7; CDR3 protein: CASSTGGTYEQYF; CDR3 DNA: TGTGCCAGCAGCACAGGGGGGACCTACGAGCAGTACTTC
V gene: TRBV10-1; D gene: TRBD1; J gene: TRBJ2-1; CDR3 protein: CASSEGTAVDEQFF; CDR3 DNA: TGCGCCAGCAGTGAAGGGACAGCGGTCGATGAGCAGTTCTTC
V gene: TRBV27; D gene: .; J gene: TRBJ1-6; CDR3 protein: CASRSGGRRMNNSPLHF; CDR3 DNA: TGTGCCAGCCGTTCGGGGGGGAGAAGAATGAATAATTCACCCCTCCACTTT
V gene: TRBV11-3; D gene: TRBD2; J gene: TRBJ2-1; CDR3 protein: CASSLETSGRNEQFF; CDR3 DNA: TGTGCCAGCAGCTTAGAAACTAGCGGGAGGAATGAGCAGTTCTTC
V gene: TRBV19; D gene: .; J gene: TRBJ1-1; CDR3 protein: CASSIKGGLEAFF; CDR3 DNA: TGTGCCAGTAGTATAAAGGGGGGGCTGGAAGCTTTCTTT